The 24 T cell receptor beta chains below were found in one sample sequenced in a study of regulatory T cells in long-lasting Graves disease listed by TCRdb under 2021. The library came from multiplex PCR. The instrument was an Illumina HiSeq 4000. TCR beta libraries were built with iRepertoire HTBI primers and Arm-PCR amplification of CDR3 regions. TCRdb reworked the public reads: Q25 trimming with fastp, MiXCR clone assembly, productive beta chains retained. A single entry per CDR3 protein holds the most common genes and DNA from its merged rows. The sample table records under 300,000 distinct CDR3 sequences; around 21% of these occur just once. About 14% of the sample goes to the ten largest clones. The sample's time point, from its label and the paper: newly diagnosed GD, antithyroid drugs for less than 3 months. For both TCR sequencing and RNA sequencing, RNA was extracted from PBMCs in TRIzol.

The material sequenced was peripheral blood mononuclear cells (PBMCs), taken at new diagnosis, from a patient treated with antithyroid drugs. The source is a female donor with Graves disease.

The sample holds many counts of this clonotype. As DNA, the CDR3 is TGTGCCAGCTCAAAGGACAGGGATTCCTACGAGCAGTACTTC. It encodes CASSKDRDSYEQYF. V is TRBV18 and J is TRBJ2-7; 8 nucleotides match TRBD1. Germline V gives CDR1 KGHSH, CDR2 LQKENI. The J segment lost 1 base and the V segment lost 5 bases, leaving 4 bases of the junction unmatched. The CDR3 has 14 residues.

The CDR3 reads CASTRGLAGCCEQYF. The CDR3 coding sequence is TGTGCCAGCACCAGAGGACTAGCGGGATGCTGCGAGCAGTACTTC. This chain connects TRBV11-2 to TRBJ2-7; TRBD2 agrees at 12 bases. Germline V gene sequence: CDR1 SGHAT, CDR2 FQNNGV. V gave up 7 bases and J gave up 6 bases; unmatched junction bases: 10. There are 15 residues in the CDR3.

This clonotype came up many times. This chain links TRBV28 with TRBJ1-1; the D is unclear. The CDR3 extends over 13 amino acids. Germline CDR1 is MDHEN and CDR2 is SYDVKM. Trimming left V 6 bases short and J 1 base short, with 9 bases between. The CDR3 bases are TGTGCCAGCAGGCCGGTAAAGAACACTGAAGCTTTCTTT. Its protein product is CASRPVKNTEAFF.

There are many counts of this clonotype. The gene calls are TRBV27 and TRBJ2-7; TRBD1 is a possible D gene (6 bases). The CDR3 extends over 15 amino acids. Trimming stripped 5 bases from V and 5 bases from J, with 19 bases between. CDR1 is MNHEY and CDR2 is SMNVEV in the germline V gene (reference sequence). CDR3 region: CASSKTPTGIHEQYF. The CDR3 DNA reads TGTGCCAGCAGTAAAACCCCAACAGGGATCCACGAGCAGTACTTC.

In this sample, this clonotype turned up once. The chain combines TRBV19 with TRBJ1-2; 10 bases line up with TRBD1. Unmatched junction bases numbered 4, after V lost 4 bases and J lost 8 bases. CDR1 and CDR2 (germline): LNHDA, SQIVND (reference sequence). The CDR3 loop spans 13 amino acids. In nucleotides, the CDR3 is TGTGCCAGTAGTACCGGGACAGGGGTCGGCTACACCTTC. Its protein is CASSTGTGVGYTF.

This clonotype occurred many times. CDR3 DNA: TGTGCCAGCAGCCCCTCTAGCGGGAGAGTGCAGTTCTTC. It codes for CASSPSSGRVQFF. This chain connects TRBV7-9 to TRBJ2-1, with 10 bases that match TRBD2. Germline CDR1 SEHNR, CDR2 FQNEAQ (reference sequence). This CDR3 comprises 13 residues. J lost 12 bases, V lost 5 bases, and 7 bases had no gene match.

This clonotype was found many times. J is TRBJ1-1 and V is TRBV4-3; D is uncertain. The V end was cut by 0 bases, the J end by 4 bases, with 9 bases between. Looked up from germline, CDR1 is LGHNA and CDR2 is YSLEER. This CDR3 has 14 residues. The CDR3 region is CASSQEVRVTEAFF. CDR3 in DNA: TGCGCCAGCAGCCAAGAGGTTCGTGTCACTGAAGCTTTCTTT.

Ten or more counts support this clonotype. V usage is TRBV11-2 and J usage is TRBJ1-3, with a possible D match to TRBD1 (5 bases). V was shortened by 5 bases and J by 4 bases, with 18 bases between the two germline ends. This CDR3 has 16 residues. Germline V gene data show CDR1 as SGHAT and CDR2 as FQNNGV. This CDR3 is CASSPFRGPRGNTIYF. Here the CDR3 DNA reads TGTGCCAGCAGCCCCTTCCGGGGACCAAGAGGAAACACCATATATTTT.

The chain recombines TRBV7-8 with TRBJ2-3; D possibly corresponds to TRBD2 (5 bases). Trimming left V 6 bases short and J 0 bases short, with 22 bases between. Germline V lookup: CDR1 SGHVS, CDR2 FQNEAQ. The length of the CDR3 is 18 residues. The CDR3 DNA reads TGTGCCAGCAGTTTTGGCCGACGGGGAACCCTCAGCACAGATACGCAGTATTTT. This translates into CASSFGRRGTLSTDTQYF.

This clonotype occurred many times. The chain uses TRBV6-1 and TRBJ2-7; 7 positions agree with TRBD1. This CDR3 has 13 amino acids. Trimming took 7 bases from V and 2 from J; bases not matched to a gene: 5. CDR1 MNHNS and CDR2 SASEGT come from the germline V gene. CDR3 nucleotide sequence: TGTGCCAGCAAGGGGGCCGCTCCCTACGAGCAGTACTTC. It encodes CASKGAAPYEQYF.

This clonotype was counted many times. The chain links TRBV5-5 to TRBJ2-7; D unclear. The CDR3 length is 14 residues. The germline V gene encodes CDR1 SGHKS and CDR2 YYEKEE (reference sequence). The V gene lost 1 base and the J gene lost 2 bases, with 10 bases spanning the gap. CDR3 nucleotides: TGTGCCAGCAGCTTGTCCGCCAGTACCTACGAGCAGTACTTC. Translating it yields CASSLSASTYEQYF. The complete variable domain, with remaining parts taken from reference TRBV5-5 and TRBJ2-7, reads DAGVTQSPTHLIKTRGQQVTLRCSPISGHKSVSWYQQVLGQGPQFIFQYYEKEERGRGNFPDRFSARQFPNYSSELNVNALLLGDSALYLCASSLSASTYEQYFGPGTRLTVT.

The CDR3 region has the DNA TGCGCCACCCGGGGGACCGGGACGGAAGGAGGCGAGCAGTACTTC. This translates into CATRGTGTEGGEQYF. This chain connects TRBV10-2 to TRBJ2-7; tentative D call: TRBD2 (6 bases). The CDR3 is 15 amino acids. In germline, CDR1 is WSHSY, CDR2 SAAADI. The ends were cut back, 10 bases at V and 6 bases at J, with 25 bases in the middle.

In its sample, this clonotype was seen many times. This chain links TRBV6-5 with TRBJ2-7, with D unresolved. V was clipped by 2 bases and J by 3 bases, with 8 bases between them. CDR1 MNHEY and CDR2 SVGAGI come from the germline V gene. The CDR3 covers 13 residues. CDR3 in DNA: TGTGCCAGCAGTTACGCATGGGACTACGAGCAGTACTTC. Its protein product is CASSYAWDYEQYF.

Here the CDR3 reads CASSQVLAGSFYEQYF. CDR3 sequence (DNA): TGCGCCAGCAGCCAAGTTCTAGCGGGATCATTCTACGAGCAGTACTTC. The genes are TRBV4-1 and TRBJ2-7, with TRBD2 identical over 9 bases. Germline V gene lookup returns CDR1 MGHRA and CDR2 YSYEKL. The CDR3 extends over 16 amino acids. The J segment lost 3 bases and the V segment lost 1 base, leaving 7 bases of the junction unmatched.

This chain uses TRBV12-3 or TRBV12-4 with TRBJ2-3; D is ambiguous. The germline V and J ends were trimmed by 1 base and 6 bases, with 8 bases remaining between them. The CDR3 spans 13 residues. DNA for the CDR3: TGTGCCAGCAGTTTAGTGAGTGCTGATACGCAGTATTTT. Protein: CASSLVSADTQYF.

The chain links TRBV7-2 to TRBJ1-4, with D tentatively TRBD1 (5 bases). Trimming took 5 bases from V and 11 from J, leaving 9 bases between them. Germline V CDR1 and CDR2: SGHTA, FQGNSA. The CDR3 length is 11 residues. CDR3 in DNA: TGTGCCAGCAGCCCCGGGGGGAAACTGTTTTTT. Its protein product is CASSPGGKLFF.

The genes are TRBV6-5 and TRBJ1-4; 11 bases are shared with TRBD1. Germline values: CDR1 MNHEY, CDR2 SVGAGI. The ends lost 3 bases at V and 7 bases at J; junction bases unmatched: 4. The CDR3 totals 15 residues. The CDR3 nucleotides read TGTGCCAGCAGTTATGGACAGGGGGCGGGTGAAAAACTGTTTTTT. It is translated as CASSYGQGAGEKLFF.

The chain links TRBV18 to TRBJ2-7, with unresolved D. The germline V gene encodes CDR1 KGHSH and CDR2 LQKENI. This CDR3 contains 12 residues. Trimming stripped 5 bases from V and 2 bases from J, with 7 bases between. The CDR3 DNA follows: TGTGCCAGCTCAACCACCCCCTACGAGCAGTACTTC. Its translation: CASSTTPYEQYF.

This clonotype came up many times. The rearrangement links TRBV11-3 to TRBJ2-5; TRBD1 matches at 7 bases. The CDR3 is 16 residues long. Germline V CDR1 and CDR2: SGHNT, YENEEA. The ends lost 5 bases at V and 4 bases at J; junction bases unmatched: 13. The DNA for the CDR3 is TGTGCCAGCAGCCCAATCCCCCAGGGGGTTCGAGAGACCCAGTACTTC. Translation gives CASSPIPQGVRETQYF.

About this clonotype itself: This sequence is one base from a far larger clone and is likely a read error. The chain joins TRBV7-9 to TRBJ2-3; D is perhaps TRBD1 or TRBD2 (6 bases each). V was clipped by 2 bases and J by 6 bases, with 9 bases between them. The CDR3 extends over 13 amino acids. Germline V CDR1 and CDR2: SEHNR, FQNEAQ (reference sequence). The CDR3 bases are TGTGCCAGCAGCTTACAGGGGAGGGATACGCAGTATTTT. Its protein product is CASSLQGRDTQYF.

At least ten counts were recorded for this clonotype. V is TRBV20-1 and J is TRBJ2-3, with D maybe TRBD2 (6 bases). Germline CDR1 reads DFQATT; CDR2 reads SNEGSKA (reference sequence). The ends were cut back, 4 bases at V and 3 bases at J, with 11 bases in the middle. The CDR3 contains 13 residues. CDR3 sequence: CSAKQEGTDTQYF. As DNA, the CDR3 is TGCAGTGCTAAGCAGGAGGGGACAGATACGCAGTATTTT.

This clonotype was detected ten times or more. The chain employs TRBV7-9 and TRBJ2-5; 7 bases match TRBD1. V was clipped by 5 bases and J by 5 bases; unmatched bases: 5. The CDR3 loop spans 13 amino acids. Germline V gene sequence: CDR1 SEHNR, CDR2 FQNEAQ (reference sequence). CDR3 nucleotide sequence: TGTGCCAGCAGCACGGACAGGCGGGAGACCCAGTACTTC. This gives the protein CASSTDRRETQYF. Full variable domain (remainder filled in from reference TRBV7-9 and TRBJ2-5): DTGVSQNPRHKITKRGQNVTFRCDPISEHNRLYWYRQTLGQGPEFLTYFQNEAQLEKSRLLSDRFSAERPKGSFSTLEIQRTEQGDSAMYLCASSTDRRETQYFGPGTRLLVL.

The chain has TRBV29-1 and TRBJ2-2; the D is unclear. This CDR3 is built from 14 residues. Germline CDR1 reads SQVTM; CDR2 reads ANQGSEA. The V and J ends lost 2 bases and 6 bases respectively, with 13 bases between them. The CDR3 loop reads CSVESGLRPGELFF. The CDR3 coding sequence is TGCAGCGTTGAAAGTGGCCTGCGACCCGGGGAGCTGTTTTTT.

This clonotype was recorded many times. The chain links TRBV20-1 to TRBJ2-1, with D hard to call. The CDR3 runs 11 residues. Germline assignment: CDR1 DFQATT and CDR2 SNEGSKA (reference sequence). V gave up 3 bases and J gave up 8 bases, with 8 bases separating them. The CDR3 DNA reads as TGCAGTGCTAGCACAGAGGATGAGCAGTTCTTC. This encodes CSASTEDEQFF.